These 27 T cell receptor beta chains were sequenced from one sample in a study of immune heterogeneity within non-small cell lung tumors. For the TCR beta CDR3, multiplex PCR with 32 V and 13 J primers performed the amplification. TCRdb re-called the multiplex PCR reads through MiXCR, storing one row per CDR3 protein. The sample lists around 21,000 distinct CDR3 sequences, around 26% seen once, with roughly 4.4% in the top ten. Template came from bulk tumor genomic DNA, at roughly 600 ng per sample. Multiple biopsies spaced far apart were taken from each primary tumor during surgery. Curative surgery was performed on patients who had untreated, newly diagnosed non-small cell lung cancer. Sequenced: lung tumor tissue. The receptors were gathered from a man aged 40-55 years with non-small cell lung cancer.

CDR3 sequence reads: CASSLGGAGKETQYF. CDR3 DNA: TGTGCCAGCAGCTTAGGGGGTGCAGGGAAAGAGACCCAGTACTTC. The rearrangement uses TRBV7-2 and TRBJ2-5, with TRBD1 as a possible D gene (5 bases). CDR1 is SGHTA, CDR2 FQGNSA, per germline. The CDR3 is 15 residues long. The V end lost 1 base, the J end lost 3 bases, and 12 bases lay between the germline ends.

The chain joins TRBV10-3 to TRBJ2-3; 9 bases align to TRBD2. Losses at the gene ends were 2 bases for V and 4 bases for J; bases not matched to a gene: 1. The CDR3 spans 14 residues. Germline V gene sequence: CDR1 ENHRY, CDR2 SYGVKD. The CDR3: CAISERGRADTQYF. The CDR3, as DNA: TGTGCCATCAGTGAGCGCGGGAGGGCAGATACGCAGTATTTT.

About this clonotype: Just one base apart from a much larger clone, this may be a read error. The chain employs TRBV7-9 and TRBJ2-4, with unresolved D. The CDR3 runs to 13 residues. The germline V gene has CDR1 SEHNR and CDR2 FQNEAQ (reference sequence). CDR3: CANSLGAKNIQYF. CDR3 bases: TGTGCCAACAGCTTGGGAGCCAAAAACATTCAGTACTTC.

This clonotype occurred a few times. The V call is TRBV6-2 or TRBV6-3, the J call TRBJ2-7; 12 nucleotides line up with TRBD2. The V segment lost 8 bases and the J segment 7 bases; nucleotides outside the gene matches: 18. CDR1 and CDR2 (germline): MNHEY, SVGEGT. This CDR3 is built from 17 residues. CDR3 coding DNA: TGTGCCAGCCTAGGCCCACCCGGACTAGCGGGAATGGGGGAGCAGTACTTC. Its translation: CASLGPPGLAGMGEQYF.

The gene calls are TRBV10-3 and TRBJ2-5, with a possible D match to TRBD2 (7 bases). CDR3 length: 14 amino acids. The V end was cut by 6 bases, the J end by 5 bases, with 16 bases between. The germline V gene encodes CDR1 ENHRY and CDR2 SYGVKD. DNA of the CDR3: TGTGCCATCAGCGAAAGGAGGGGGGGGGAGACCCAGTACTTC. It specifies CAISERRGGETQYF.

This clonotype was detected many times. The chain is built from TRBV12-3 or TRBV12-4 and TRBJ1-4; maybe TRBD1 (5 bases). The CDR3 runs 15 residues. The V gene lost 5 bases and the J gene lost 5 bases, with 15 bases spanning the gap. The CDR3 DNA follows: TGTGCCAGCAGTGTCGCGGGACGGAGGAATGAAAAACTGTTTTTT. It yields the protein CASSVAGRRNEKLFF.

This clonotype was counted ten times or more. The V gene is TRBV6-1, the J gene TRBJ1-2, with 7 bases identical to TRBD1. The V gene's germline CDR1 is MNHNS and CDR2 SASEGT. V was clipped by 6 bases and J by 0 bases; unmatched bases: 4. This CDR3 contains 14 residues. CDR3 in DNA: TGTGCCAGCAGCCGGGACAGAACTAACTATGGCTACACCTTC. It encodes CASSRDRTNYGYTF.

Written as DNA, the CDR3 is TGTGCCACGCGGGGGAACGGAGAGACCCAGTACTTC. Amino acids: CATRGNGETQYF. The chain employs TRBV24-1 and TRBJ2-5; 7 nucleotides align to TRBD2. This CDR3 is built from 12 residues. V lost 10 bases to trimming and J lost 4 bases; unmatched junction nucleotides: 5. Germline CDR1 and CDR2: KGHDR and SFDVKD.

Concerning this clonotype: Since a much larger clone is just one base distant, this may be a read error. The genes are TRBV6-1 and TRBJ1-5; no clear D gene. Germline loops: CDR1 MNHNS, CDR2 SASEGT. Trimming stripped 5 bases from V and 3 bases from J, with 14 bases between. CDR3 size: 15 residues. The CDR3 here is CASSPRLGSNQPQHF. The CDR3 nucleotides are TGTGCCAGCAGTCCCCGGTTGGGTTCCAATCAGCCCCAGCATTTT.

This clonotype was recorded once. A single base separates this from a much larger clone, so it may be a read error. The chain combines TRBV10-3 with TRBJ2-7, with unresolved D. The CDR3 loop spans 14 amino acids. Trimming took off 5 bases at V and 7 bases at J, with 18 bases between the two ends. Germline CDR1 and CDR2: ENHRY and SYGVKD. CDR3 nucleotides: TGTGCCATCAGTTTAAGCATCCCCCCTGAGGAGCAGTACTTC. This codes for CAISLSIPPEEQYF.

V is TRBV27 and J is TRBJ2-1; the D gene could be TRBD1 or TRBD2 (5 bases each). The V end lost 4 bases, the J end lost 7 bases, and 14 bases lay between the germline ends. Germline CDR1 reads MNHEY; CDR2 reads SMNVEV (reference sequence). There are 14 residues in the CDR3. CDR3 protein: CASSWAGTPNEQFF. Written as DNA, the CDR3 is TGTGCCAGCAGTTGGGCCGGGACGCCGAATGAGCAGTTCTTC.

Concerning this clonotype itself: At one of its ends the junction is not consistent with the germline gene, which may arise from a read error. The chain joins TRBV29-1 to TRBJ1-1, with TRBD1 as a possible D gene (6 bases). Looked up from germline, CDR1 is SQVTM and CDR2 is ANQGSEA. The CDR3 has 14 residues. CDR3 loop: CSVVTGGLGTESFF. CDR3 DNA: TGCAGCGTCGTAACCGGGGGGCTCGGCACTGAATCTTTCTTT.

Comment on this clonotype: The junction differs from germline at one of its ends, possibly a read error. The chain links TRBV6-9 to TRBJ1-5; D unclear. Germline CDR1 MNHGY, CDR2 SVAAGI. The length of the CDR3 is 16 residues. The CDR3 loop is CASGYGYSDSNQPQHF. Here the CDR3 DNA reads TGTGCCAGCGGTTACGGTTACAGCGATAGCAATCAGCCCCAGCATTTT.

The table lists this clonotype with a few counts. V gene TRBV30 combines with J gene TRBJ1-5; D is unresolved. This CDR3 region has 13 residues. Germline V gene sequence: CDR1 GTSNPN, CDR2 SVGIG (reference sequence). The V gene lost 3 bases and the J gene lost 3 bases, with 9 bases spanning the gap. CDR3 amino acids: CAWSFSHNQPQHF. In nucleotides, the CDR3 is TGTGCCTGGAGCTTCTCCCACAATCAGCCCCAGCATTTT.

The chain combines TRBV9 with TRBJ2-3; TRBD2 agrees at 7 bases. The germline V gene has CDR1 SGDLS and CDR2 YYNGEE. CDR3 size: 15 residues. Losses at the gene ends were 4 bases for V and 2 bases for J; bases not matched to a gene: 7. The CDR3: CASSLGGGFTDTQYF. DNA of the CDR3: TGTGCCAGCAGCCTGGGGGGAGGGTTCACAGATACGCAGTATTTT. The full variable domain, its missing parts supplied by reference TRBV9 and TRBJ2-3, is DSGVTQTPKHLITATGQRVTLRCSPRSGDLSVYWYQQSLDQGLQFLIQYYNGEERAKGNILERFSAQQFPDLHSELNLSSLELGDSALYFCASSLGGGFTDTQYFGPGTRLTVL.

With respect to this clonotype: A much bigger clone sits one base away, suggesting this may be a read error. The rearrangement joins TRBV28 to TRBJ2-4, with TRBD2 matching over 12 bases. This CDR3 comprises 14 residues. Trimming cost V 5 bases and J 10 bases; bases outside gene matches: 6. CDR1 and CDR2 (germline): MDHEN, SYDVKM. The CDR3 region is CASSLTSGSQIQYF. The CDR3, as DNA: TGTGCCAGCAGTCTGACTAGCGGGAGTCAAATTCAGTACTTC.

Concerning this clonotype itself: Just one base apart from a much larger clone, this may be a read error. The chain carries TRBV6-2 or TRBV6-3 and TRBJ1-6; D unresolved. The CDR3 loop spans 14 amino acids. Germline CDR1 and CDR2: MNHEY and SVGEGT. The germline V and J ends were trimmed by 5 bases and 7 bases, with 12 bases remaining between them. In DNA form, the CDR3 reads TGTGCCAGCAGTAAACTAAACCCGAATTCACCCCTCCACTTT. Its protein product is CASSKLNPNSPLHF.

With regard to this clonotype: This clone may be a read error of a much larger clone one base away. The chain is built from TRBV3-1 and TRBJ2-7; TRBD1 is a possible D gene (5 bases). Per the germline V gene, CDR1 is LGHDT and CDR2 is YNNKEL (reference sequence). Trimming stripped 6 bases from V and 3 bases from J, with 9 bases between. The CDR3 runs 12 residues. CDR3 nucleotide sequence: TGTGCCAGCAGACAGGCCAGCTACGAGCAGTACTTC. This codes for CASRQASYEQYF.

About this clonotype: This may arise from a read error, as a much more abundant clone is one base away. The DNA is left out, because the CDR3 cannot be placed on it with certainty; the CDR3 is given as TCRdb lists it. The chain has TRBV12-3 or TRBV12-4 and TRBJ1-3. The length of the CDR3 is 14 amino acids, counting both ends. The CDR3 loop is CASILVVPGNTIYF.

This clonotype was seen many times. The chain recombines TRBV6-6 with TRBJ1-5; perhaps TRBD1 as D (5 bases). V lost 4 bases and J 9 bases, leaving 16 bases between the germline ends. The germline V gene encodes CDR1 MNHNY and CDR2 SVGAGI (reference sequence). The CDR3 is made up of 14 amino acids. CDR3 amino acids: CASSSGTSPRPQHF. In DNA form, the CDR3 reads TGTGCCAGCAGTTCCGGGACCTCGCCCAGGCCCCAGCATTTT.

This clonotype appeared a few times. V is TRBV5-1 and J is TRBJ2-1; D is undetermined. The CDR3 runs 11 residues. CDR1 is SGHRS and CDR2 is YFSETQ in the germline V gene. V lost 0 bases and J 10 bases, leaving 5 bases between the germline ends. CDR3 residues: CASSLGWEQFF. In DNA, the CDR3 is TGCGCCAGCAGCTTGGGGTGGGAGCAGTTCTTC.

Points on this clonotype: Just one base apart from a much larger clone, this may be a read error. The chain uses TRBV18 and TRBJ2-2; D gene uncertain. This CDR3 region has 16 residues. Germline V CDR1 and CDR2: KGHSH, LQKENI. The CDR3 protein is CSSSPPNSANTGELFF. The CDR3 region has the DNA TGTTCCAGCTCACCACCAAACAGCGCGAACACCGGGGAGCTGTTTTTT.

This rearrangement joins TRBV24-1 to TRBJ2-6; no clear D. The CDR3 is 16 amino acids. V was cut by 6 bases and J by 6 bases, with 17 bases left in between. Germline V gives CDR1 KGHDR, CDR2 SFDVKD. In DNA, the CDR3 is TGTGCCACCAGTTTCTCGCCACAAACTCTGGCCAACGTCCTGACTTTC. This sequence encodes CATSFSPQTLANVLTF.

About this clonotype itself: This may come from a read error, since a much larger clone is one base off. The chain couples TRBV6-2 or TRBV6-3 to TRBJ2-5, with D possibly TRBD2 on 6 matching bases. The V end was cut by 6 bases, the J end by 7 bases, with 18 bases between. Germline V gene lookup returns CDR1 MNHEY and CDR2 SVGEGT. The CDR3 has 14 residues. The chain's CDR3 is CASRYPSGEGTQYF. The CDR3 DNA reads TGTGCCAGCAGATACCCGTCGGGAGAGGGGACCCAGTACTTC.

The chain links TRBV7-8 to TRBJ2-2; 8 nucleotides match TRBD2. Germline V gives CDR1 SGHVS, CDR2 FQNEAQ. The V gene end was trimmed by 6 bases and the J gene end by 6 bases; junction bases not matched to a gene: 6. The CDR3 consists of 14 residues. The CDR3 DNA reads TGTGCCAGCAGACCTACCGGGGGGGCCGGGGAGCTGTTTTTT. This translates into CASRPTGGAGELFF.

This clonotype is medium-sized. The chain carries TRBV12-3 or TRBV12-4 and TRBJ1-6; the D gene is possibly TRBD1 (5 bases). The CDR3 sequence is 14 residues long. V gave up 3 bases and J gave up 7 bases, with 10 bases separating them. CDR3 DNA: TGTGCCAGCAGTTTGGGGACGGGGAATTCACCCCTCCACTTT. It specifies CASSLGTGNSPLHF.

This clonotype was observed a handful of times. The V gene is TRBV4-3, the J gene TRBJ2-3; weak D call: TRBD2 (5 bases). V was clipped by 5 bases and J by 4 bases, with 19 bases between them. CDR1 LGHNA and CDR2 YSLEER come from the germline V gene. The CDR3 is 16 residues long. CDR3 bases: TGCGCCAGCAGCGTTAGGGAGTCTAGCCTCGCAGATACGCAGTATTTT. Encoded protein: CASSVRESSLADTQYF.